This passage covers 13 T cell receptor beta chains from one sample sequenced in a study of monozygotic twins with inflammatory bowel disease. With the 5' RACE reads reprocessed, TCRdb shows one record per CDR3 protein and no DNA. The repertoire table contains just over 300,000 distinct CDR3 sequences. Sequencing used blood. Every receptor here comes from a human donor with ulcerative colitis or Crohn's disease, or a healthy co-twin of an affected twin (not recorded which).

This chain connects TRBV6-2 or TRBV6-3 to TRBJ1-5. This CDR3 is 16 amino acids long. CDR1 and CDR2 (germline): MNHEY, SVGEGT. CDR3: CASSYGGRGNGQPQHF.

J is TRBJ2-5 and V is TRBV11-3; TCRdb indicates TRBD2, and absent DNA this call remains unverified. The CDR3 totals 13 residues. CDR1 and CDR2 (germline): SGHNT, YENEEA. The CDR3: CASSPTRSGTQYF.

This rearrangement joins TRBV5-6 to TRBJ2-6; the D gene TCRdb calls, TRBD1, cannot be checked with no DNA. CDR1 and CDR2 from the germline V gene are SGHDT and YYEEEE. The CDR3 is 14 amino acids. CDR3 loop: CASSYPGTGSVLTF.

The rearrangement uses TRBV9 and TRBJ1-2. There are 14 residues in the CDR3. The germline CDR1 and CDR2 sequences are SGDLS and YYNGEE. This chain's CDR3 is CASSGSFWDYGYTF.

The chain has TRBV15 and TRBJ2-6. This CDR3 is 13 amino acids long. Germline CDR1 reads LNHNV; CDR2 reads YYDKDF (reference sequence). The CDR3 protein is CATSIPGANVLTF.

The chain combines TRBV3-1 with TRBJ2-1. The CDR3 is 14 residues long. Germline V gives CDR1 LGHDT, CDR2 YNNKEL (reference sequence). CDR3 amino acids: CASSQAGSYNEQFF.

The chain is built from TRBV12-3 or TRBV12-4 and TRBJ1-3. This CDR3 contains 14 residues. CDR3 residues: CASSFGSSGNTIYF.

V gene TRBV24-1 combines with J gene TRBJ1-5. Germline CDR1 reads KGHDR; CDR2 reads SFDVKD. This CDR3 region has 11 residues. CDR3: CATGSVQPQHF.

V is TRBV29-1 and J is TRBJ2-5; TCRdb's D call, TRBD2, is unchecked because there is no DNA. Germline assignment: CDR1 SQVTM and CDR2 ANQGSEA. The CDR3 is 12 amino acids. CDR3 protein: CSGITSWETQYF.

The chain couples TRBV20-1 to TRBJ1-3. The CDR3 extends over 15 amino acids. Germline loops: CDR1 DFQATT, CDR2 SNEGSKA (reference sequence). CDR3 region: CSARDRQVSGNTIYF.

The rearrangement joins TRBV7-3 to TRBJ1-1. The CDR3 loop spans 15 amino acids. The germline gives CDR1 SGHTA, CDR2 FQGTGA. The CDR3 region is CASSLTGDGYTKAFF. Variable domain in full (rest from reference TRBV7-3 and TRBJ1-1): GAGVSQTPSNKVTEKGKYVELRCDPISGHTALYWYRQSLGQGPEFLIYFQGTGAADDSGLPNDRFFAVRPEGSVSTLKIQRTERGDSAVYLCASSLTGDGYTKAFFGQGTRLTVV.

The chain links TRBV20-1 to TRBJ1-5; the TCRdb call, TRBD1, lacks DNA for checking. This CDR3 is built from 13 residues. Germline V lookup: CDR1 DFQATT, CDR2 SNEGSKA (reference sequence). The CDR3 reads CSASTRSGQPQHF.

The rearrangement links TRBV4-3 to TRBJ2-7. Germline V CDR1 and CDR2: LGHNA, YSLEER. The CDR3 covers 15 residues. The CDR3 here is CASSQEPEGSYEQYF.